The source of this T cell receptor (beta chain) is a study of T cell responses to AZD1222 COVID-19 vaccine. Repertoires were generated with immunoSEQ multiplex PCR, while TCRdb's copy carries only in-frame clones and drops some. The sample records approximately 91,000 clones, 80% to 95% being singletons. Trimming left V 1 base short and J 1 base short, with 10 bases between. The CDR3 is 16 amino acids. Germline V gene sequence: CDR1 SGHAT, CDR2 FQNNGV. The chain has TRBV11-2 and TRBJ1-4; tentatively, D is TRBD1 (5 bases). This clonotype was sampled from an adult who received the AZD1222 COVID-19 vaccine. The sequences come from peripheral blood, collected 28 days after the second AZD1222 dose. The CDR3 sequence: CASSLAGGVTNEKLFF. The CDR3 DNA sequence: TGTGCCAGCAGCTTAGCGGGGGGGGTAACTAATGAAAAACTGTTTTTT.